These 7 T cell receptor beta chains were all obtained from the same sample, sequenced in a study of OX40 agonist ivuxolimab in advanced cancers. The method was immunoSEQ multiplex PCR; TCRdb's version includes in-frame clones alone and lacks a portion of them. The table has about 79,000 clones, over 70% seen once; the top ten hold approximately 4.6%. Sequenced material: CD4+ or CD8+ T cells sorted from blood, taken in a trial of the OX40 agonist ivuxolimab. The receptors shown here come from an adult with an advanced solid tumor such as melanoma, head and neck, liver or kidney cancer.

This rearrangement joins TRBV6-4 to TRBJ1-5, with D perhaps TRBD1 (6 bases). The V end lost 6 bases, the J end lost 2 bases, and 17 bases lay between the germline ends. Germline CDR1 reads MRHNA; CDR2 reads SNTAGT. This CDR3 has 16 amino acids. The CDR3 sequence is CASSSEAGAGNQPQHF. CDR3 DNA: TGTGCCAGCAGCTCTGAGGCGGGGGCAGGCAATCAGCCCCAGCATTTT.

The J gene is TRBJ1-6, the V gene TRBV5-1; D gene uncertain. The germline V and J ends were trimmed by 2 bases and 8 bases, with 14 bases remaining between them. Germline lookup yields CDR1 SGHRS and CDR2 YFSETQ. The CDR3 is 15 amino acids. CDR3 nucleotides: TGCGCCAGCAGCTTCCTCGGACGGGGAGATTCACCCCTCCACTTT. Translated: CASSFLGRGDSPLHF.

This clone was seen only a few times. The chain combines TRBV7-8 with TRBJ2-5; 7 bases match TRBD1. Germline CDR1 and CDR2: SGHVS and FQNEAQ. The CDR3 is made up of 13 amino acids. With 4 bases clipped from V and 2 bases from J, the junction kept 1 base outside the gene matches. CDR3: CASSWDRQETQYF. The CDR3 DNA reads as TGTGCCAGCAGCTGGGACAGACAAGAGACCCAGTACTTC.

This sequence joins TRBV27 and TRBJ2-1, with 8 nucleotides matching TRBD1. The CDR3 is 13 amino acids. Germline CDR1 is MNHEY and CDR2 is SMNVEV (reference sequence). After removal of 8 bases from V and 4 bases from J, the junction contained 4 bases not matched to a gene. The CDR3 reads CASSRDRYNEQFF. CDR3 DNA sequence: TGTGCCAGCTCACGGGACAGGTACAATGAGCAGTTCTTC.

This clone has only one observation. The CDR3 sequence is CASSSPGQGPGTQYF. The CDR3 DNA reads as TGTGCCAGCAGCTCCCCGGGACAGGGTCCGGGGACCCAGTACTTC. The chain combines TRBV5-6 with TRBJ2-5, with 9 bases lining up with TRBD1. V shed 3 bases and J 7 bases; nucleotides not matched to a gene: 10. The CDR3 length is 15 residues. Germline lookup yields CDR1 SGHDT and CDR2 YYEEEE.

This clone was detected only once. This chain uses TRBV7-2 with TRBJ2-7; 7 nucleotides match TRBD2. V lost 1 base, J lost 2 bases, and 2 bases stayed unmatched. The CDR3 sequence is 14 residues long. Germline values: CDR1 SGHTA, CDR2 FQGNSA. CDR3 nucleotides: TGTGCCAGCAGCTTAGATACTAGCGCCTACGAGCAGTACTTC. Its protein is CASSLDTSAYEQYF.

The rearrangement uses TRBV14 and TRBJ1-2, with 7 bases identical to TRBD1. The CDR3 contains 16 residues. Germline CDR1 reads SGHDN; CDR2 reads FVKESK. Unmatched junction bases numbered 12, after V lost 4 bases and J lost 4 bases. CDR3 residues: CASSRNRGTILYGYTF. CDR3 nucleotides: TGTGCCAGCAGCCGCAACAGGGGAACGATACTCTATGGCTACACCTTC.